This TCR beta chain was recorded in a study of blood T cell repertoires in COVID-19. Overall study: Samples came from the United States, Italy and Spain, spanning acute and convalescent COVID-19. From T cells, B-cell-depleted T cells, or PBMCs came the material, which was cDNA or gDNA.

The sample holds one count of this clone. As processed by the authors: Amplification of reference gene primers provided the estimated nucleated cell counts. Sequenced by immunoSEQ multiplex PCR; TCRdb stores in-frame clones only, minus some. The V and J calls and clone size were taken over from that table, and D and trimming were inferred from the DNA. In the table there are more than 150,000 clones, about 83% of which are singletons. The length of the CDR3 is 13 residues. Trimming pared 3 bases from V and 8 bases from J, leaving 13 bases between. Germline loops: CDR1 SGHDN, CDR2 FVKESK. Sequenced input: peripheral blood. The chain joins TRBV14 to TRBJ1-2; D is ambiguous. This receptor was taken from a woman aged 18-35 years who had recovered from COVID-19. CDR3 sequence: CASSQRSRGGYTF. The CDR3 region has the DNA TGTGCCAGCAGCCAGCGGAGCAGAGGAGGCTACACCTTC.